These 30 T cell receptor beta chains were sequenced from one sample in a study of quantifying T cell responses using KT2 cells. Study background: cDNA was made from DNase-treated RNA using alpha and beta constant primers.

A single-stranded UMI oligo with SP2 sequence was ligated to cDNA 3' ends. The first PCR ran roughly 4 cycles with an equimolar RC1.1 and RC1.2 beta primer mix. TCRdb itself ran the UMI-ligation and nested PCR reads through MiXCR, one entry per CDR3 protein. The data show around 50,000 distinct CDR3 sequences, 11% seen once. The material sequenced was PBMCs spiked with cells of the T cell clone KT2. The receptors shown here come from a human donor.

This clonotype has only a few counts. The rearrangement links TRBV12-3 or TRBV12-4 to TRBJ2-1, with D perhaps TRBD2 (5 bases). This CDR3 contains 13 residues. Trimming cost V 3 bases and J 5 bases, with 8 bases left between them. The chain's CDR3 is CASSLDWNNEQFF. DNA for the CDR3: TGTGCCAGCAGTTTGGACTGGAACAATGAGCAGTTCTTC.

This clonotype was seen just once. The chain recombines TRBV14 with TRBJ1-4; D ambiguous. From germline, CDR1 is SGHDN and CDR2 FVKESK. Trimming shortened V by 1 base and J by 8 bases, and 5 bases separated the two germline ends. CDR3 length: 12 amino acids. CDR3 sequence (DNA): TGTGCCAGCAGCCAAGCGGGGGAAAAACTGTTTTTT. It yields the protein CASSQAGEKLFF.

The chain carries TRBV20-1 and TRBJ2-7; 11 positions match TRBD2. The CDR3 is 14 residues long. Germline V gives CDR1 DFQATT, CDR2 SNEGSKA (reference sequence). V lost 5 bases and J lost 6; bases outside the gene matches: 9. The CDR3 nucleotides are TGCAGTGCTGTCGTCGGGACTAGCGGTCCCGAGCAGTACTTC. Its translation: CSAVVGTSGPEQYF.

This clonotype was recorded a few times. The V and J genes are TRBV9 and TRBJ1-5; the D is unclear. The CDR3 runs to 15 residues. Trimming pared 5 bases from V and 1 base from J, leaving 13 bases between. Germline V gene data show CDR1 as SGDLS and CDR2 as YYNGEE. CDR3: CASSMTGQSNQPQHF. CDR3 bases: TGTGCCAGCAGTATGACGGGCCAGAGCAATCAGCCCCAGCATTTT. The full variable domain, rest sourced from reference TRBV9 and TRBJ1-5, is DSGVTQTPKHLITATGQRVTLRCSPRSGDLSVYWYQQSLDQGLQFLIQYYNGEERAKGNILERFSAQQFPDLHSELNLSSLELGDSALYFCASSMTGQSNQPQHFGDGTRLSIL.

This clonotype was seen repeatedly, ten times or more. The chain carries TRBV20-1 and TRBJ1-5; 7 nucleotides match TRBD1. CDR3 length: 13 residues. CDR1 DFQATT and CDR2 SNEGSKA come from the germline V gene (reference sequence). V lost 2 bases, J lost 11 bases, and 9 bases stayed unmatched. The CDR3 DNA reads as TGCAGTGCTAGAAGTGGGGACAGCCGAGCCCAGCATTTT. This gives the protein CSARSGDSRAQHF.

The chain has TRBV12-3 or TRBV12-4 and TRBJ2-7; D remains unclear. V dropped 0 bases and J dropped 0 bases, with 3 bases sitting between them. The CDR3 is made up of 13 amino acids. The CDR3 DNA is TGTGCCAGCAGTTTAGCTACCTCCTACGAGCAGTACTTC. Translated: CASSLATSYEQYF.

This clonotype has more than one count but fewer than ten. The chain couples TRBV5-1 to TRBJ1-2; 8 bases map to TRBD1. The CDR3 length is 16 residues. The V gene end was trimmed by 4 bases and the J gene end by 8 bases; junction bases not matched to a gene: 16. The germline gives CDR1 SGHRS, CDR2 YFSETQ. CDR3 DNA: TGCGCCAGCAGCCCCTACGACAGGGGCCAAAGAGAAGGCTACACCTTC. It yields the protein CASSPYDRGQREGYTF.

The chain joins TRBV6-5 to TRBJ1-6; 9 bases align to TRBD1. The CDR3 runs 15 residues. The J segment lost 7 bases and the V segment lost 6 bases, leaving 7 bases of the junction unmatched. The germline CDR1 and CDR2 sequences are MNHEY and SVGAGI. CDR3 bases: TGTGCCAGCAGCCTCGGACAGGGGTTGAATTCACCCCTCCACTTT. Translation: CASSLGQGLNSPLHF.

V is TRBV25-1 and J is TRBJ2-3; 10 bases line up with TRBD2. The germline V gene has CDR1 MGHDK and CDR2 SYGVNS. The CDR3 is 16 amino acids. J gave up 7 bases and V 3 bases, and 10 bases lay outside the gene matches. This chain's CDR3 is CASSEGSGGARNTQYF. CDR3 bases: TGTGCCAGCAGTGAGGGAAGCGGGGGGGCCAGAAATACGCAGTATTTT. Based on the CDR3 plus reference TRBV25-1 and TRBJ2-3, the full variable domain is EADIYQTPRYLVIGTGKKITLECSQTMGHDKMYWYQQDPGMELHLIHYSYGVNSTEKGDLSSESTVSRIRTEHFPLTLESARPSHTSQYLCASSEGSGGARNTQYFGPGTRLTVL.

This clonotype showed up just a few times. This chain joins TRBV18 and TRBJ2-5; no firm D call. Trimming shortened V by 1 base and J by 1 base, and 10 bases separated the two germline ends. This CDR3 comprises 15 residues. Per germline, CDR1 KGHSH and CDR2 LQKENI. The CDR3 here is CASSPLMASQETQYF. CDR3 in DNA: TGTGCCAGCTCACCACTCATGGCCAGCCAAGAGACCCAGTACTTC.

This clonotype was counted a few times. The chain joins TRBV11-2 to TRBJ2-3, with D possibly matching TRBD2 (5 bases). The CDR3 has 14 amino acids. Germline lookup yields CDR1 SGHAT and CDR2 FQNNGV. V was clipped by 4 bases and J by 1 base, with 9 bases between them. This CDR3 is CASSSDSRTDTQYF. In DNA form, the CDR3 reads TGTGCCAGCAGCTCGGACTCCCGCACAGATACGCAGTATTTT.

This clonotype was counted ten times or more. This sequence joins TRBV5-4 and TRBJ2-7; 8 positions agree with TRBD1. Germline V lookup: CDR1 SGHNT, CDR2 YYREEE (reference sequence). This CDR3 has 13 residues. With V trimmed by 4 bases and J by 3 bases, 3 bases remained unmatched. DNA of the CDR3: TGTGCCAGCAGCGCGGACAGGGACTACGAGCAGTACTTC. The encoded protein is CASSADRDYEQYF.

The CDR3 sequence is CASSLGAGPEAFF. For the CDR3, the DNA is TGTGCCAGCAGCTTAGGGGCAGGACCTGAAGCTTTCTTT. This chain connects TRBV7-9 to TRBJ1-1; D not certain. V was cut by 1 base and J by 6 bases, with 9 bases left in between. Germline CDR1 reads SEHNR; CDR2 reads FQNEAQ (reference sequence). This CDR3 spans 13 amino acids.

The J gene is TRBJ2-1, the V gene TRBV6-2 or TRBV6-3, with 8 bases matching TRBD2. V shed 5 bases and J 7 bases; nucleotides not matched to a gene: 10. Germline V lookup: CDR1 MNHEY, CDR2 SVGEGT. The length of the CDR3 is 15 residues. CDR3 nucleotides: TGTGCCAGCAGTAGAGAGCGGGAGAGGGGGAATGAGCAGTTCTTC. This codes for CASSRERERGNEQFF.

The CDR3: CASSLLAGGNEQFF. CDR3 in DNA: TGCGCCAGCAGCTTGTTAGCGGGAGGCAATGAGCAGTTCTTC. J is TRBJ2-1 and V is TRBV5-1; 10 nucleotides align to TRBD2. The length of the CDR3 is 14 residues. The germline V gene has CDR1 SGHRS and CDR2 YFSETQ. With 1 base clipped from V and 6 bases from J, the junction kept 1 base outside the gene matches.

The chain joins TRBV12-3 or TRBV12-4 to TRBJ2-7, with D tentatively TRBD1 (6 bases). The CDR3 runs 12 residues. The V and J ends lost 5 bases and 7 bases respectively, with 12 bases between them. This CDR3 is CASSLQGGEQYF. CDR3 sequence (DNA): TGTGCCAGCAGTCTACAGGGTGGAGAGCAGTACTTC.

The chain links TRBV6-1 to TRBJ2-7, with D tentatively TRBD1 (7 bases). The CDR3 length is 15 residues. The V gene lost 0 bases and the J gene lost 5 bases, with 14 bases spanning the gap. CDR1 is MNHNS, CDR2 SASEGT, per germline. DNA of the CDR3: TGTGCCAGCAGTGAAGCTGGAGGGGGCTTCGACGAGCAGTACTTC. Translated: CASSEAGGGFDEQYF.

The chain carries TRBV5-6 and TRBJ2-3; D gene uncertain. Germline values: CDR1 SGHDT, CDR2 YYEEEE. This CDR3 is built from 15 residues. The ends were cut back, 2 bases at V and 1 base at J, with 11 bases in the middle. DNA for the CDR3: TGTGCCAGCAGCTTCCGTGCTCGGGGCACAGATACGCAGTATTTT. This translates into CASSFRARGTDTQYF.

The chain has TRBV6-5 and TRBJ1-1; the D is unclear. The ends were cut back, 8 bases at V and 1 base at J, with 5 bases in the middle. This CDR3 region has 11 residues. The V gene's germline CDR1 is MNHEY and CDR2 SVGAGI. The DNA for the CDR3 is TGTGCCAGCCGTCGGAACACTGAAGCTTTCTTT. Protein sequence: CASRRNTEAFF.

Ten or more counts support this clonotype. The V and J genes are TRBV21-1 and TRBJ1-1. TRBV21-1 is a listed pseudogene. The CDR3 length is 16 residues. The DNA for the CDR3 is TGTGCCAGCCTCTATCACCTAGGGCACTTGAACACTGAAGCTTTCTTT. Amino acids: CASLYHLGHLNTEAFF.

CDR3 amino acids: CASSSVGQSFSYEQYF. CDR3 bases: TGTGCCAGCAGCTCCGTCGGACAGTCTTTCTCCTACGAGCAGTACTTC. The chain uses TRBV7-2 and TRBJ2-7; a possible D gene is TRBD1 (6 bases). Per germline, CDR1 SGHTA and CDR2 FQGNSA. The CDR3 totals 16 residues. The V end was cut by 4 bases, the J end by 0 bases, with 16 bases between.

This clonotype was detected a few times. This sequence joins TRBV30 and TRBJ2-2, with 9 bases aligning to TRBD1. The junction had 4 bases not matched to a gene; V was cut back by 2 bases and J by 3 bases. Germline loops: CDR1 GTSNPN, CDR2 SVGIG (reference sequence). The CDR3 extends over 15 amino acids. CDR3: CAWSLGQGYTGELFF. DNA for the CDR3: TGTGCCTGGAGTCTCGGACAGGGGTACACCGGGGAGCTGTTTTTT.

There are many counts of this clonotype. The chain couples TRBV19 to TRBJ1-5; tentative D call: TRBD1 (5 bases). CDR1 and CDR2 (germline): LNHDA, SQIVND (reference sequence). This CDR3 is 16 amino acids long. Trimming removed 3 bases at V and 1 base at J, with 13 bases between. The CDR3 nucleotides read TGTGCCAGTAGTATTGGAGGGGAATTGAGCAATCAGCCCCAGCATTTT. It codes for CASSIGGELSNQPQHF.

In this sample, this clonotype turned up a few times. The chain employs TRBV5-1 and TRBJ1-2, with D possibly being TRBD1 (6 bases). The CDR3 is 16 amino acids. Germline V CDR1 and CDR2: SGHRS, YFSETQ. V shed 2 bases and J shed 4 bases, with 18 bases lying between them. The CDR3 region has the DNA TGCGCCAGCAGCTTATCAAACAGGGAGCGAGGCTATGGCTACACCTTC. Translating gives CASSLSNRERGYGYTF.

This clonotype occurred many times. The J gene is TRBJ2-7, the V gene TRBV5-1, with D maybe TRBD2 (6 bases). Germline lookup yields CDR1 SGHRS and CDR2 YFSETQ. V was pared by 4 bases and J by 5 bases, with 10 bases between. There are 12 residues in the CDR3. CDR3 DNA sequence: TGCGCCAGCAGCCCCGGAGGGAACGAGCAGTACTTC. Its translation is CASSPGGNEQYF.

This clonotype turned up a few times. The DNA for the CDR3 is TGCGCCAGCAGCTTGGAAGGGACGAACCCTAACTATGGCTACACCTTC. Residues: CASSLEGTNPNYGYTF. The gene calls are TRBV5-1 and TRBJ1-2; TRBD1 is a possible D gene (5 bases). The CDR3 contains 16 residues. Germline-derived CDR1 and CDR2 are SGHRS and YFSETQ. Trimming removed 0 bases at V and 0 bases at J, with 12 bases between.

The V gene is TRBV2, the J gene TRBJ1-2; maybe TRBD1 (5 bases). Trimming shortened V by 7 bases and J by 6 bases, and 18 bases separated the two germline ends. The CDR3 length is 14 residues. The germline CDR1 and CDR2 sequences are SNHLY and FYNNEI. The DNA of the CDR3 is TGTGCCAGCAACGCCATTTCCGGGGGAAATGGCTACACCTTC. It specifies CASNAISGGNGYTF.

This clonotype was picked up many times. Written as DNA, the CDR3 is TGCGCCAGCAGCCAAGATCCCAACACAGATACGCAGTATTTT. Protein product: CASSQDPNTDTQYF. The chain links TRBV4-3 to TRBJ2-3; D uncertain. Germline V gives CDR1 LGHNA, CDR2 YSLEER. The CDR3 length is 14 residues. Trimming shortened V by 0 bases and J by 2 bases, and 6 bases separated the two germline ends.

The V call is TRBV29-1, the J call TRBJ1-1; 7 positions match TRBD1. V was pared by 5 bases and J by 1 base, with 10 bases of the junction left unmatched. The CDR3 has 15 amino acids. Germline CDR1 is SQVTM and CDR2 is ANQGSEA. The CDR3 reads CSVLGGRQGNTEAFF. CDR3 bases: TGCAGCGTTTTAGGGGGTCGACAGGGGAACACTGAAGCTTTCTTT.

There are a few counts of this clonotype. This chain uses TRBV12-3 or TRBV12-4 with TRBJ1-5; TRBD1 might be the D (5 bases). The CDR3 runs 12 residues. V lost 4 bases to trimming and J lost 9 bases, with 10 bases between them. The chain's CDR3 is CASSSGLTPQHF. CDR3 in DNA: TGTGCCAGCAGTTCAGGGTTGACGCCCCAGCATTTT.